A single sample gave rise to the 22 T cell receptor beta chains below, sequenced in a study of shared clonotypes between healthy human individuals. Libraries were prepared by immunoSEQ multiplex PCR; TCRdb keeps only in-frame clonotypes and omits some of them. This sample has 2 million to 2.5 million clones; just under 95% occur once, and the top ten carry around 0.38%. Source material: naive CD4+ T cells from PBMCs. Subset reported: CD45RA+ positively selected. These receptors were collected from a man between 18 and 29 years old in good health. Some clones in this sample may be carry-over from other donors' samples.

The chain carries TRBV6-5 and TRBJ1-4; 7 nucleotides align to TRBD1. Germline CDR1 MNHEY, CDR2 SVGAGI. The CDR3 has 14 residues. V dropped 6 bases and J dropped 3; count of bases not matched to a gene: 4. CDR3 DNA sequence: TGTGCCAGCAGCTCGGGACAGTCTAATGAAAAACTGTTTTTT. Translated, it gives CASSSGQSNEKLFF.

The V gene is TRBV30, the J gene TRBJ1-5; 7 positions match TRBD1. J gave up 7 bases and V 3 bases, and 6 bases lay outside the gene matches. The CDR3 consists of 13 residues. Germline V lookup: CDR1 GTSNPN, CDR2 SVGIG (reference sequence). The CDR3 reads CAWRKGAGQPQHF. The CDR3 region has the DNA TGTGCCTGGAGAAAGGGGGCGGGGCAGCCCCAGCATTTT.

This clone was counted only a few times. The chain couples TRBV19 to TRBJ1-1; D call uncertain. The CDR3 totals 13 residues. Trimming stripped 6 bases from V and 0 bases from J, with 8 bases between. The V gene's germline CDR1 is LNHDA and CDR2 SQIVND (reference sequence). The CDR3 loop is CASSRILNTEAFF. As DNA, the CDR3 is TGTGCCAGTAGCAGGATATTGAACACTGAAGCTTTCTTT.

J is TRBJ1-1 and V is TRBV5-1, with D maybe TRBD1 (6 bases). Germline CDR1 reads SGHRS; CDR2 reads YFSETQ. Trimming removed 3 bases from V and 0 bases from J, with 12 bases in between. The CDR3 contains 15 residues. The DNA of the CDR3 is TGCGCCAGCAGCTCGGGGGCAGGGCTGAACACTGAAGCTTTCTTT. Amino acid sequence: CASSSGAGLNTEAFF.

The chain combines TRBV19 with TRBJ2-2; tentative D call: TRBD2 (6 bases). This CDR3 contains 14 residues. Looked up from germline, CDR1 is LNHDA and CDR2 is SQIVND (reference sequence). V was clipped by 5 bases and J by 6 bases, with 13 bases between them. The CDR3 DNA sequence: TGTGCCAGTAGTTTGCCTCTAGCGTCCGGGGAGCTGTTTTTT. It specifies CASSLPLASGELFF.

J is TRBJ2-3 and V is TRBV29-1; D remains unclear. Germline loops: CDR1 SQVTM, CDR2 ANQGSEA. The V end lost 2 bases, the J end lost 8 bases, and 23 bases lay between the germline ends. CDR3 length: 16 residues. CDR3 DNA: TGCAGCGTTGAATTTACGGGTCCAACGGGTCCCGTTACGCAGTATTTT. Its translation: CSVEFTGPTGPVTQYF.

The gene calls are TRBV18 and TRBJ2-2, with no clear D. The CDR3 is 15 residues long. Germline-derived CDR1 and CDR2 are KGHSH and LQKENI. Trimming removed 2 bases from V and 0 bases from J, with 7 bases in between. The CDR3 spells CASSPYAPNTGELFF. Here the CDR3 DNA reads TGTGCCAGCTCACCATATGCTCCGAACACCGGGGAGCTGTTTTTT.

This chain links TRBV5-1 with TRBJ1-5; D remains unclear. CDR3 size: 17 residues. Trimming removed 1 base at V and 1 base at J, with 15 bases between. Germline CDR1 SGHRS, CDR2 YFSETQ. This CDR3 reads CASSLLPGLGSNQPQHF. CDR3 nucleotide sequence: TGCGCCAGCAGCTTGCTCCCGGGTCTCGGAAGCAATCAGCCCCAGCATTTT.

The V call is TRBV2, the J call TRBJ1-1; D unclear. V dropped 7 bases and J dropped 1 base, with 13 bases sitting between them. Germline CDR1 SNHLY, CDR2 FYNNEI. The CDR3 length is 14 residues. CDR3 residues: CASTRRPQNTEAFF. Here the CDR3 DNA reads TGTGCCAGCACCCGCCGGCCGCAGAACACTGAAGCTTTCTTT.

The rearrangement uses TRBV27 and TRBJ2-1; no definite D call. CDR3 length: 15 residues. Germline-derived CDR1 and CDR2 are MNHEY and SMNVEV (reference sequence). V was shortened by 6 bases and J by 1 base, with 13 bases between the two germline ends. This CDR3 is CASSLSLGSYNEQFF. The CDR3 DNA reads TGTGCCAGCAGCCTAAGTTTAGGGTCCTACAATGAGCAGTTCTTC.

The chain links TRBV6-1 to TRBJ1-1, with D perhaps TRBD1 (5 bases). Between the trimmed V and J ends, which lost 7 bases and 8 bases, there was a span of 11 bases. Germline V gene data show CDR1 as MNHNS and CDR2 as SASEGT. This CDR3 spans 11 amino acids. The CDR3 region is CASTRGREAFF. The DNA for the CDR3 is TGTGCCAGCACCCGGGGCAGGGAAGCTTTCTTT.

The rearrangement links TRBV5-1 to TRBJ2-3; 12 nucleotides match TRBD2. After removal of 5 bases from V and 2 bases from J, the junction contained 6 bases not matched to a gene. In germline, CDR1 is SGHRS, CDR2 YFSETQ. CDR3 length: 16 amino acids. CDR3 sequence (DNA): TGCGCCAGCAGTTCCGGACTAGCGGGACTCACAGATACGCAGTATTTT. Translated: CASSSGLAGLTDTQYF.

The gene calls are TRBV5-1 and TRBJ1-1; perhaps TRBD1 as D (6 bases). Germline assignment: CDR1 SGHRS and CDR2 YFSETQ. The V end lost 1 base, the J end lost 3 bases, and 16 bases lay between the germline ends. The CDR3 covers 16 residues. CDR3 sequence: CASSLTGPPGHTEAFF. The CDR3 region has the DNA TGCGCCAGCAGCTTGACAGGGCCGCCGGGGCACACTGAAGCTTTCTTT.

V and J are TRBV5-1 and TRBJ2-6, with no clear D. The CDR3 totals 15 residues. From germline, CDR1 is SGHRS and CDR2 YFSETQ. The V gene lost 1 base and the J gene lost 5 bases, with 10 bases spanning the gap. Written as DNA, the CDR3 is TGCGCCAGCAGCTTGTTCCCCGAAAGGGCCAACGTCCTGACTTTC. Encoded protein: CASSLFPERANVLTF.

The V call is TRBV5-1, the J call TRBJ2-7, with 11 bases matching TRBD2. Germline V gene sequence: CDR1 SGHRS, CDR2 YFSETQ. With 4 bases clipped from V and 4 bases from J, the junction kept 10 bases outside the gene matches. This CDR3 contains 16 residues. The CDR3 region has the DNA TGCGCCAGCAGCGCAACGACTAGCGGGACGAATTACGAGCAGTACTTC. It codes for CASSATTSGTNYEQYF.

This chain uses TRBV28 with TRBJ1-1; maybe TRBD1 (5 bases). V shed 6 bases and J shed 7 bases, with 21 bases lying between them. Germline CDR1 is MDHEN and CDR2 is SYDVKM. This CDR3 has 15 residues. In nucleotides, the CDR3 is TGTGCCAGCAGGACATCGGGGACCCGAAACGGTGAAGCTTTCTTT. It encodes CASRTSGTRNGEAFF.

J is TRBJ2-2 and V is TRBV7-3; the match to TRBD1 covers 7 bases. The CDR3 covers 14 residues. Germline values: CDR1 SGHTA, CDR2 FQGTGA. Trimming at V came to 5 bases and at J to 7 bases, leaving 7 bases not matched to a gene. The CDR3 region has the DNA TGTGCCAGCAGCCCGGGGACAGAGCTCGGGGAGCTGTTTTTT. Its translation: CASSPGTELGELFF.

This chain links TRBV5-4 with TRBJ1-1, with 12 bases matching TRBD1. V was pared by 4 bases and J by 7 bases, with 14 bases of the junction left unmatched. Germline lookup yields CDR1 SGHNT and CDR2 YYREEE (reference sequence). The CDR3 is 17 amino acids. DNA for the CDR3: TGTGCCAGCAGCAGACCGGGACAGGGGGCGCGAGGGGGTGAAGCTTTCTTT. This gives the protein CASSRPGQGARGGEAFF.

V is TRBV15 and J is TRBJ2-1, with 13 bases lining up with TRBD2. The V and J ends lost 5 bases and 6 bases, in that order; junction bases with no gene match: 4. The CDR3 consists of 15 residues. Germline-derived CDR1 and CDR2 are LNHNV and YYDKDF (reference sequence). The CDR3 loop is CATSVGLAGVNEQFF. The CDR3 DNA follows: TGTGCCACCAGCGTCGGACTAGCGGGAGTCAATGAGCAGTTCTTC. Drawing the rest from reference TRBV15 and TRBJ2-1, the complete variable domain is DAMVIQNPRYQVTQFGKPVTLSCSQTLNHNVMYWYQQKSSQAPKLLFHYYDKDFNNEADTPDNFQSRRPNTSFCFLDIRSPGLGDTAMYLCATSVGLAGVNEQFFGPGTRLTVL.

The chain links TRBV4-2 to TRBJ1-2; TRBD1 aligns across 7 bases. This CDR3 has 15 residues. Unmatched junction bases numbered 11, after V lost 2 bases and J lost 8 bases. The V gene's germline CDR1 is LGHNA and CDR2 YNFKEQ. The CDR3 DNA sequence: TGTGCCAGCAGCCAAAGTACAGGGGACTTTGGCGGCTACACCTTC. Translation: CASSQSTGDFGGYTF.

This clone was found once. The CDR3 DNA reads as TGTGCCAGCAGCTTAGCGGGAGCGGTCTACGAGCAGTACTTC. This encodes CASSLAGAVYEQYF. J is TRBJ2-7 and V is TRBV11-3, with D perhaps matching TRBD2 (6 bases). V lost 1 base, J lost 3 bases, and 10 bases lay in between. This CDR3 contains 14 residues. Germline CDR1 reads SGHNT; CDR2 reads YENEEA.

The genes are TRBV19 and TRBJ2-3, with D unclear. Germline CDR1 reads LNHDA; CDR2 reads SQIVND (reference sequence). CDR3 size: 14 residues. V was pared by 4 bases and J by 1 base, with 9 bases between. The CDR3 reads CASSNTLRTDTQYF. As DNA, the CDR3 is TGTGCCAGTAGTAATACCCTGCGCACAGATACGCAGTATTTT. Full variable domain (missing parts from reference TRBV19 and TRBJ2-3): DGGITQSPKYLFRKEGQNVTLSCEQNLNHDAMYWYRQDPGQGLRLIYYSQIVNDFQKGDIAEGYSVSREKKESFPLTVTSAQKNPTAFYLCASSNTLRTDTQYFGPGTRLTVL.